Shown below are 25 T cell receptor beta chains from a single sample sequenced in a study of cytomegalovirus exposure and HLA in healthy donors (TCRdb year 2017). The library was prepared using the immunoSEQ multiplex PCR assay. A mixture of 60 forward primers for TCR Vbeta segments and 13 reverse primers for TCR Jbeta segments was used in the multiplex PCR. Entries here come from immuneACCESS through TCRdb and include only in-frame sequences with V and J called. Some clones fail to appear in such tables; in the studies checked, an unresolved V gene covers under half of the shortfall, and the cause of the remainder is unknown. The sample has about 93,000 clones on record, over 65% of them singletons. About 3.8% of the sample belongs to the ten largest clones. Source material: PBMCs. These receptors were obtained from a man aged 50 to 60 in good health and CMV-seronegative.

This clone was seen a handful of times. The chain employs TRBV6-9 and TRBJ2-4; D is unclear. V lost 4 bases and J lost 3, with 13 bases in between. The germline V gene has CDR1 MNHGY and CDR2 SVAAGI. CDR3 length equals 15 residues. DNA of the CDR3: TGTGCCAGCAGTTGGCTAGAGGTTGACAAAAACATTCAGTACTTC. The encoded protein is CASSWLEVDKNIQYF.

This chain joins TRBV5-1 and TRBJ2-1; maybe TRBD1 (7 bases). Germline V gene sequence: CDR1 SGHRS, CDR2 YFSETQ. The V and J ends lost 0 bases and 2 bases respectively, with 12 bases between them. CDR3 length: 16 amino acids. The DNA for the CDR3 is TGCGCCAGCAGCTTGGAGACAGGGACTCCCTACAATGAGCAGTTCTTC. Amino acids: CASSLETGTPYNEQFF.

The rearrangement links TRBV28 to TRBJ2-7; a possible D gene is TRBD2 (6 bases). Germline-derived CDR1 and CDR2 are MDHEN and SYDVKM. This CDR3 spans 15 amino acids. V shed 2 bases and J shed 1 base, with 12 bases lying between them. The CDR3 DNA sequence: TGTGCCAGCAGTTTAGGAGGGAGGCGGTCCTACGAGCAGTACTTC. Translation gives CASSLGGRRSYEQYF.

The chain carries TRBV18 and TRBJ1-2; no firm D call. Looked up from germline, CDR1 is KGHSH and CDR2 is LQKENI. V was trimmed by 2 bases and J by 4 bases, leaving 8 bases between them. This CDR3 is built from 13 residues. CDR3 sequence reads: CASSPGGSYGYTF. CDR3 coding DNA: TGTGCCAGCTCACCAGGAGGAAGCTATGGCTACACCTTC.

The chain recombines TRBV7-2 with TRBJ2-3; the D is unclear. Trimming took 3 bases from V and 6 from J, leaving 10 bases between them. This CDR3 spans 13 amino acids. CDR1 and CDR2 (germline): SGHTA, FQGNSA. CDR3 coding DNA: TGTGCCAGCAGCTTTTCAATGTCCGATACGCAGTATTTT. It specifies CASSFSMSDTQYF.

The V gene is TRBV2, the J gene TRBJ2-1, with 12 bases matching TRBD2. Germline values: CDR1 SNHLY, CDR2 FYNNEI. The V segment lost 6 bases and the J segment 5 bases; nucleotides outside the gene matches: 8. This CDR3 has 16 amino acids. CDR3 DNA: TGTGCCAGCAGCCCCGGGACTAGCGGGTACCACAATGAGCAGTTCTTC. This translates into CASSPGTSGYHNEQFF.

The chain employs TRBV4-2 and TRBJ2-5, with 8 bases that match TRBD2. This CDR3 has 16 amino acids. The V gene end was trimmed by 3 bases and the J gene end by 3 bases; junction bases not matched to a gene: 9. Looked up from germline, CDR1 is LGHNA and CDR2 is YNFKEQ. In DNA form, the CDR3 reads TGTGCCAGCAGCCATGCCCTTAGCGGGATGGAAGAGACCCAGTACTTC. Protein sequence: CASSHALSGMEETQYF.

The rearrangement uses TRBV9 and TRBJ2-7; TRBD2 might be the D (6 bases). Germline-derived CDR1 and CDR2 are SGDLS and YYNGEE. The V end was cut by 4 bases, the J end by 3 bases, with 17 bases between. CDR3 length: 15 residues. The CDR3 spells CASSPQERAVYEQYF. CDR3 DNA: TGTGCCAGCAGCCCCCAAGAGCGGGCCGTCTACGAGCAGTACTTC.

The V gene is TRBV25-1, the J gene TRBJ1-2; D is unresolved. The V and J ends lost 0 bases and 3 bases respectively, with 8 bases between them. The CDR3 extends over 14 amino acids. Germline CDR1 MGHDK, CDR2 SYGVNS. CDR3 sequence (DNA): TGTGCCAGCAGTGAATATTGGGCAGACTATGGCTACACCTTC. Amino acid sequence: CASSEYWADYGYTF.

The rearrangement uses TRBV28 and TRBJ2-7; the D gene is possibly TRBD2 (6 bases). The CDR3 consists of 11 residues. Per the germline V gene, CDR1 is MDHEN and CDR2 is SYDVKM. The V end was cut by 10 bases, the J end by 8 bases, with 15 bases between. CDR3 nucleotide sequence: TGTGCCACCGGCGAGACTAGACAGCAGTACTTC. As protein: CATGETRQQYF.

V usage is TRBV11-2 and J usage is TRBJ2-7; 7 bases match TRBD2. Germline trimming cut 1 base from V and 3 bases from J; bases unmatched to any gene: 9. This CDR3 has 16 amino acids. CDR1 and CDR2 (germline): SGHAT, FQNNGV. Written as DNA, the CDR3 is TGTGCCAGCAGCTTAGGGGGTTGGGGGGGAAACTACGAGCAGTACTTC. Protein product: CASSLGGWGGNYEQYF.

The CDR3 spells CASSPGPRNTIYF. In DNA form, the CDR3 reads TGTGCCAGCAGCCCAGGCCCGAGAAACACCATATATTTT. V usage is TRBV7-9 and J usage is TRBJ1-3; D gene unclear. Trimming cost V 5 bases and J 5 bases, with 10 bases left between them. The germline V gene has CDR1 SEHNR and CDR2 FQNEAQ (reference sequence). The CDR3 runs to 13 residues.

The rearrangement uses TRBV28 and TRBJ2-1; D possibly corresponds to TRBD2 (5 bases). The CDR3 covers 15 residues. Trimming stripped 5 bases from V and 0 bases from J, with 11 bases between. Germline V CDR1 and CDR2: MDHEN, SYDVKM. The CDR3 reads CASSPSSSSYNEQFF. The DNA of the CDR3 is TGTGCCAGCAGTCCTAGCTCCAGCTCCTACAATGAGCAGTTCTTC.

In DNA, the CDR3 is TGCGCCAGCAGCCCCGAAGGCGGGAGGCCACCCTACGAGCAGTACTTC. Protein product: CASSPEGGRPPYEQYF. The chain employs TRBV5-1 and TRBJ2-7; 8 nucleotides agree with TRBD2. Germline V gives CDR1 SGHRS, CDR2 YFSETQ. The CDR3 loop spans 16 amino acids. The junction had 11 bases not matched to a gene; V was cut back by 4 bases and J by 2 bases.

A single count supports this clone. This chain connects TRBV18 to TRBJ2-7; 7 nucleotides agree with TRBD1. The junction had 14 bases not matched to a gene; V was cut back by 3 bases and J by 6 bases. CDR1 is KGHSH, CDR2 LQKENI, per germline. The CDR3 is made up of 16 amino acids. The DNA of the CDR3 is TGTGCCAGCTCACCGCTCCGGGATCCCAACAGGGGCGAGCAGTACTTC. Translating gives CASSPLRDPNRGEQYF.

Comment on this clone: Other nucleotide sequences in the sample specify the same CDR3. This chain links TRBV9 with TRBJ2-5, with 7 bases fitting TRBD1. With V trimmed by 3 bases and J by 3 bases, 5 bases remained unmatched. The CDR3 loop spans 14 amino acids. Per germline, CDR1 SGDLS and CDR2 YYNGEE. Here the CDR3 DNA reads TGTGCCAGCAGCGCGACAGGGCGTAAAGAGACCCAGTACTTC. This encodes CASSATGRKETQYF.

Points on this clone: One end of the junction fails to match germline, which may point to a read error. The chain is built from TRBV28 and TRBJ1-2, with 10 bases that match TRBD1. CDR3 length: 13 residues. In germline, CDR1 is MDHEN, CDR2 SYDVKM. The CDR3: CASSLAGTGASSF. CDR3 DNA sequence: TGTGCCAGCAGTTTAGCTGGGACAGGGGCCTCCTCCTTC.

J is TRBJ2-3 and V is TRBV28, with TRBD1 identical over 10 bases. Per the germline V gene, CDR1 is MDHEN and CDR2 is SYDVKM. CDR3 size: 15 residues. J lost 3 bases, V lost 3 bases, and 3 bases had no gene match. DNA for the CDR3: TGTGCCAGCAGTTTGGGGGGACAGGGGACAGATACGCAGTATTTT. This encodes CASSLGGQGTDTQYF.

This rearrangement joins TRBV4-1 to TRBJ2-2; TRBD2 might be the D (5 bases). Germline V lookup: CDR1 MGHRA, CDR2 YSYEKL. The germline V and J ends were trimmed by 4 bases and 0 bases, with 15 bases remaining between them. The CDR3 runs to 17 residues. This chain's CDR3 is CASSPRMPGSNTGELFF. For the CDR3, the DNA is TGCGCCAGCAGCCCCCGCATGCCGGGATCGAACACCGGGGAGCTGTTTTTT.

This clone was seen once. CDR3 in amino acids: CASTREREYQETQYF. CDR3 nucleotide sequence: TGTGCCAGCACCCGGGAGCGGGAGTACCAAGAGACCCAGTACTTC. V is TRBV5-6 and J is TRBJ2-5; TRBD2 matches 8 bases. Per germline, CDR1 SGHDT and CDR2 YYEEEE. The V segment lost 6 bases and the J segment 0 bases; nucleotides outside the gene matches: 7. This CDR3 region has 15 residues.

The rearrangement uses TRBV5-1 and TRBJ2-7; 13 positions agree with TRBD2. In germline, CDR1 is SGHRS, CDR2 YFSETQ. V shed 0 bases, J shed 7 bases, and the junction held 7 bases outside the gene matches. The CDR3 sequence is 16 residues long. The CDR3 bases are TGCGCCAGCAGCTTGGCCGCACTAGCGGGAGGGGATGAGCAGTACTTC. Amino acid sequence: CASSLAALAGGDEQYF.

CDR3 sequence reads: CASSPLQGAYEQYF. The CDR3 DNA reads as TGTGCCAGTAGTCCCCTTCAGGGGGCCTACGAGCAGTACTTC. V is TRBV19 and J is TRBJ2-7; 7 nucleotides line up with TRBD1. V was pared by 5 bases and J by 2 bases, with 6 bases of the junction left unmatched. Per the germline V gene, CDR1 is LNHDA and CDR2 is SQIVND (reference sequence). This CDR3 spans 14 amino acids. Based on the CDR3 plus reference TRBV19 and TRBJ2-7, the full variable domain is DGGITQSPKYLFRKEGQNVTLSCEQNLNHDAMYWYRQDPGQGLRLIYYSQIVNDFQKGDIAEGYSVSREKKESFPLTVTSAQKNPTAFYLCASSPLQGAYEQYFGPGTRLTVT.

In this sample, this clone turned up a few times. The V gene is TRBV5-8, the J gene TRBJ2-1, with 9 bases matching TRBD2. This CDR3 comprises 13 residues. V was pared by 3 bases and J by 10 bases, with 5 bases of the junction left unmatched. Germline assignment: CDR1 SGHTS and CDR2 YDEGEE. The CDR3 DNA sequence: TGTGCCAGCAGCTCGTGGACTAGCGAAGAGCAGTTCTTC. As protein: CASSSWTSEEQFF.

The chain is built from TRBV7-9 and TRBJ2-3; D is ambiguous. The germline gives CDR1 SEHNR, CDR2 FQNEAQ (reference sequence). V was trimmed by 1 base and J by 6 bases, leaving 14 bases between them. The length of the CDR3 is 15 residues. CDR3 sequence: CASSLDMAASDTQYF. CDR3 in DNA: TGTGCCAGCAGCTTAGACATGGCGGCGTCGGATACGCAGTATTTT.

V and J are TRBV5-4 and TRBJ1-2; no definite D call. Germline V gene sequence: CDR1 SGHNT, CDR2 YYREEE (reference sequence). The CDR3 is 15 amino acids. The V gene lost 2 bases and the J gene lost 2 bases, with 13 bases spanning the gap. CDR3 loop: CASSLQTPPNYGYTF. The CDR3, as DNA: TGTGCCAGCAGCTTACAAACACCCCCGAACTATGGCTACACCTTC.